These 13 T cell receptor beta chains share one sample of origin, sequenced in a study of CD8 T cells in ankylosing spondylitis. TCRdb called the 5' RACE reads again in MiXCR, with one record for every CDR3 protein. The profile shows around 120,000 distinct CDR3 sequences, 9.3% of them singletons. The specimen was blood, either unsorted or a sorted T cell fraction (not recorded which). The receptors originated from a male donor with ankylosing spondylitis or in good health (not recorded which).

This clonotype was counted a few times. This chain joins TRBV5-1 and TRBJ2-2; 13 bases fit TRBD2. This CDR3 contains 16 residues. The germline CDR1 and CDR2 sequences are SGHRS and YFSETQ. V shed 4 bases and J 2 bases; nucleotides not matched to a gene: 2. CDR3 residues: CASSRGLAGNTGELFF. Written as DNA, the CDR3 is TGCGCCAGCAGCCGGGGACTAGCGGGAAACACCGGGGAGCTGTTTTTT.

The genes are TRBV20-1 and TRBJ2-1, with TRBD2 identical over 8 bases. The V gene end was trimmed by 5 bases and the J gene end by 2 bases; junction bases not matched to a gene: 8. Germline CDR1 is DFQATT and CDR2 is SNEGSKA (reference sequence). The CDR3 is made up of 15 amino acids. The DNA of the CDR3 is TGCAGTGCTCCGAGCGGGAGTGCAGCCTACAATGAGCAGTTCTTC. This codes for CSAPSGSAAYNEQFF.

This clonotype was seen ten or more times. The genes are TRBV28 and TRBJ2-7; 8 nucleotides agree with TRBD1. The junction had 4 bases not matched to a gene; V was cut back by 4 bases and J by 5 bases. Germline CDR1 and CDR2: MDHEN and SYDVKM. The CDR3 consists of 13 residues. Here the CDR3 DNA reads TGTGCCAGCAGTTCCAAGACAGGGGACGAGCAGTACTTC. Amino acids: CASSSKTGDEQYF.

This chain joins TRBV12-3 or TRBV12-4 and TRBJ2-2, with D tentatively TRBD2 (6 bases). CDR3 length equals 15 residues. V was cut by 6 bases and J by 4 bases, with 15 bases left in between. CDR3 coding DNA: TGTGCCAGCAGGACGAAAGGGGACTGCACCGGGGAGCTGTTTTTT. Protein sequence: CASRTKGDCTGELFF.

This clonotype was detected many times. CDR3 sequence (DNA): TGTGCCAGCACCTTCCAGGGGGCTGCCACTGAAGCTTTCTTT. As protein: CASTFQGAATEAFF. The chain links TRBV12-3 or TRBV12-4 to TRBJ1-1; 8 bases map to TRBD1. This CDR3 contains 14 residues. J lost 4 bases, V lost 7 bases, and 8 bases had no gene match.

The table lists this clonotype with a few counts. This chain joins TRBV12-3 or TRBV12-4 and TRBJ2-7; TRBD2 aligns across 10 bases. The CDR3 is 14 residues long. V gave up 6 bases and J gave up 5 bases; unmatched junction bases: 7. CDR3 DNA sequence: TGTGCCAGCAGCCCACCGGGACTAGCGCACGAGCAGTACTTC. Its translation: CASSPPGLAHEQYF.

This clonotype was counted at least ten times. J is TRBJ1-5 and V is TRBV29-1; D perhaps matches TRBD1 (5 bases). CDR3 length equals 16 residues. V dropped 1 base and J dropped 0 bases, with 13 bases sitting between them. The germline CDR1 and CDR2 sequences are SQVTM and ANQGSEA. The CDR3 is CSVEVQKGYSNQPQHF. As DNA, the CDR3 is TGCAGCGTTGAAGTACAGAAGGGGTATAGCAATCAGCCCCAGCATTTT.

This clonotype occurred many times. The CDR3 nucleotides are TGCAGCGTTCGGGGGTCCTTCGGAGAGACCCAGTACTTC. Protein product: CSVRGSFGETQYF. This chain uses TRBV29-1 with TRBJ2-5; tentatively, D is TRBD2 (6 bases). This CDR3 region has 13 residues. Germline V CDR1 and CDR2: SQVTM, ANQGSEA. V was trimmed by 5 bases and J by 4 bases, leaving 14 bases between them.

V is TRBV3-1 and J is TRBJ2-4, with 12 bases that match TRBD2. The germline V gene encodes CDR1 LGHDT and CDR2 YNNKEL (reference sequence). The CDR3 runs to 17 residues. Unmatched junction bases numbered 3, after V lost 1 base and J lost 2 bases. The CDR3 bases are TGTGCCAGCAGCCAAGGAGGGACTAGCGGGTCCAAAAACATTCAGTACTTC. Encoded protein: CASSQGGTSGSKNIQYF.

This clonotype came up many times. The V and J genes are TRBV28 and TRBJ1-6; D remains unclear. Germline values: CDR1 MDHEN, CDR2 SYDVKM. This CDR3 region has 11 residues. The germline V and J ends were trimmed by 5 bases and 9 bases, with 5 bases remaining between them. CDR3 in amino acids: CASSGASPLHF. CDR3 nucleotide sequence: TGTGCCAGCAGTGGTGCTTCACCCCTCCACTTT. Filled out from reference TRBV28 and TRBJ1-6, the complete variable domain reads DVKVTQSSRYLVKRTGEKVFLECVQDMDHENMFWYRQDPGLGLRLIYFSYDVKMKEKGDIPEGYSVSREKKERFSLILESASTNQTSMYLCASSGASPLHFGNGTRLTVT.

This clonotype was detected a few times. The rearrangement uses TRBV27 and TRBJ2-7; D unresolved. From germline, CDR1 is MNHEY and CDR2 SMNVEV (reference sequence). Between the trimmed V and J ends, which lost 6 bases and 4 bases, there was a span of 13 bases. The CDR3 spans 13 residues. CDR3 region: CASSYPNVYEQYF. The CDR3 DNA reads TGTGCCAGCAGCTATCCCAACGTATACGAGCAGTACTTC.

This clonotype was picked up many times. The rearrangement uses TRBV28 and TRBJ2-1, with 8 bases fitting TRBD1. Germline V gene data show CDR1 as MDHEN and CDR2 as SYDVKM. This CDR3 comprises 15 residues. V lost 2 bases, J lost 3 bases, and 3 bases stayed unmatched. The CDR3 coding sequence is TGTGCCAGCAGTTTACAGGACAGGGTCTACAATGAGCAGTTCTTC. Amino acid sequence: CASSLQDRVYNEQFF.

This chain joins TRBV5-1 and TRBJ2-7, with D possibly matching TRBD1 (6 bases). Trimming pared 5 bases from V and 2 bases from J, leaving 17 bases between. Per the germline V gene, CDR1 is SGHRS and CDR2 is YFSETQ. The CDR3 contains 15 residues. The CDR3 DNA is TGCGCCAGCAGTTCCACCGGGACATCGACCTACGAGCAGTACTTC. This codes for CASSSTGTSTYEQYF.